These 16 T cell receptor beta chains were all obtained from the same sample, sequenced in a study of blood T cells in healthy people across ages. The second PCR ran roughly 6 to 11 cycles with a sample-barcoded 5' primer and J-beta primers. One entry per CDR3 protein results from TCRdb running MiXCR on the 5' RACE reads. The table records hundreds of thousands of distinct CDR3 sequences, 55% to 70% of them present only once. The source material was blood. These receptors originate from a man aged 30 to 45 in good health.

This clonotype appeared a few times. This chain uses TRBV20-1 with TRBJ2-1; the match to TRBD2 covers 12 bases. Germline V gene sequence: CDR1 DFQATT, CDR2 SNEGSKA (reference sequence). Unmatched junction bases numbered 4, after V lost 5 bases and J lost 8 bases. This CDR3 has 13 residues. The CDR3 reads CSAETSGSDEQFF. The CDR3 region has the DNA TGCAGTGCTGAGACTAGCGGGAGCGATGAGCAGTTCTTC.

This chain joins TRBV6-5 and TRBJ2-1; 7 bases align to TRBD2. V dropped 0 bases and J dropped 10; count of bases not matched to a gene: 12. Germline CDR1 and CDR2: MNHEY and SVGAGI. The CDR3 is 16 amino acids. Written as DNA, the CDR3 is TGTGCCAGCAGTTACTCGAGGACTAGGGGAGGAGGGGAGCAGTTCTTC. The encoded protein is CASSYSRTRGGGEQFF.

A single count supports this clonotype. This chain connects TRBV5-1 to TRBJ1-4; no clear D. Germline-derived CDR1 and CDR2 are SGHRS and YFSETQ. V lost 3 bases and J 3 bases, leaving 6 bases between the germline ends. The CDR3 is made up of 13 amino acids. CDR3 in DNA: TGCGCCAGCAGCTCGGACCCTAATGAAAAACTGTTTTTT. Translated: CASSSDPNEKLFF.

CDR3 protein: CASSPSWGGETQYF. The CDR3 DNA is TGTGCCAGCAGCCCTTCGTGGGGGGGAGAGACCCAGTACTTC. The chain uses TRBV7-2 and TRBJ2-4; 7 nucleotides align to TRBD2. The DNA end lines up better with TRBJ2-5; the J call may be wrong. The germline CDR1 and CDR2 sequences are SGHTA and FQGNSA. The CDR3 has 14 residues.

This chain joins TRBV10-2 and TRBJ2-5, with 7 nucleotides matching TRBD2. Germline V lookup: CDR1 WSHSY, CDR2 SAAADI. Trimming removed 4 bases from V and 0 bases from J; junction bases left unmatched: 5. This CDR3 spans 15 amino acids. The DNA of the CDR3 is TGCGCCAGCAGTGCAACCGGGACTAACCAAGAGACCCAGTACTTC. This sequence encodes CASSATGTNQETQYF.

The chain links TRBV20-1 to TRBJ2-5, with D possibly being TRBD1 (6 bases). The germline gives CDR1 DFQATT, CDR2 SNEGSKA (reference sequence). CDR3 length: 13 amino acids. V shed 2 bases and J shed 6 bases, with 13 bases lying between them. As DNA, the CDR3 is TGCAGTGCTAGACCCACAGGGCGTAAGACCCAGTACTTC. Its translation is CSARPTGRKTQYF.

This rearrangement joins TRBV20-1 to TRBJ2-1; 14 bases fit TRBD2. CDR3 length: 14 residues. Trimming cost V 5 bases and J 6 bases; bases outside gene matches: 3. Germline-derived CDR1 and CDR2 are DFQATT and SNEGSKA (reference sequence). The CDR3 loop reads CSAGGTSGGNEQFF. DNA of the CDR3: TGCAGTGCTGGCGGGACTAGCGGGGGCAATGAGCAGTTCTTC.

V is TRBV6-5 and J is TRBJ2-3; D is perhaps TRBD1 or TRBD2 (5 bases each). Germline V gives CDR1 MNHEY, CDR2 SVGAGI. The CDR3 is 18 residues long. V was shortened by 0 bases and J by 5 bases, with 21 bases between the two germline ends. CDR3: CASSYSPPGRTTEDTQYF. For the CDR3, the DNA is TGTGCCAGCAGTTACTCTCCTCCGGGACGAACGACCGAAGATACGCAGTATTTT.

Note on this clonotype: A single base separates this from a much larger clone, so it may be a read error. The chain is built from TRBV10-3 and TRBJ2-5, with TRBD1 matching over 7 bases. This CDR3 comprises 15 residues. Germline CDR1 is ENHRY and CDR2 is SYGVKD. The CDR3, as DNA: TGTGCCATCAGGGGAACCACAGGGGACCAAGGGACCCAGTACTTC. This codes for CAIRGTTGDQGTQYF.

CDR3 bases: TGTGCCAGCAGCGGGGGGTATGTGGAGTCCCCCTACGAGCAGTACTTC. Amino acid sequence: CASSGGYVESPYEQYF. J is TRBJ2-4 and V is TRBV7-9; weak D call: TRBD2 (6 bases). The tail of the sequence fits TRBJ2-7 better, so the J call may be wrong. The CDR3 contains 16 residues. Per germline, CDR1 SEHNR and CDR2 FQNEAQ (reference sequence).

The rearrangement links TRBV6-2 or TRBV6-3 to TRBJ2-7, with TRBD2 identical over 9 bases. The CDR3 covers 17 residues. V dropped 6 bases and J dropped 2; count of bases not matched to a gene: 14. Germline CDR1 MNHEY, CDR2 SVGEGT. The CDR3 here is CASRKIRLADQPYEQYF. CDR3 in DNA: TGTGCCAGCAGAAAAATACGACTAGCGGACCAACCCTACGAGCAGTACTTC.

The sample holds a few counts of this clonotype. The J gene is TRBJ2-7, the V gene TRBV18; 10 bases line up with TRBD1. With 3 bases clipped from V and 2 bases from J, the junction kept 7 bases outside the gene matches. Germline CDR1 and CDR2: KGHSH and LQKENI. CDR3 length equals 16 residues. The DNA of the CDR3 is TGTGCCAGCTCACCGGGACAGGGGCGGGGAACCTACGAGCAGTACTTC. Translation: CASSPGQGRGTYEQYF.

This clonotype was seen at least ten times. The rearrangement links TRBV29-1 to TRBJ2-5; 10 nucleotides agree with TRBD2. CDR3 size: 13 residues. Trimming took 8 bases from V and 0 from J; bases not matched to a gene: 3. CDR1 and CDR2 (germline): SQVTM, ANQGSEA. CDR3 region: CSLLAGDQETQYF. The CDR3 nucleotides are TGCAGCCTCCTAGCGGGAGACCAAGAGACCCAGTACTTC.

The chain recombines TRBV7-9 with TRBJ2-3; 7 bases align to TRBD2. The CDR3 extends over 16 amino acids. Looked up from germline, CDR1 is SEHNR and CDR2 is FQNEAQ (reference sequence). After removal of 3 bases from V and 2 bases from J, the junction contained 8 bases not matched to a gene. The CDR3 sequence is CASSFLAEPTTDTQYF. In DNA form, the CDR3 reads TGTGCCAGCAGCTTTCTAGCGGAGCCGACCACAGATACGCAGTATTTT.

The V and J genes are TRBV10-3 and TRBJ2-3, with 8 positions matching TRBD2. Germline CDR1 and CDR2: ENHRY and SYGVKD. Germline trimming cut 7 bases from V and 4 bases from J; bases unmatched to any gene: 4. The CDR3 runs to 13 residues. CDR3: CAIIREGADTQYF. For the CDR3, the DNA is TGTGCCATCATCCGGGAGGGCGCAGATACGCAGTATTTT.

This clonotype occurred a few times. The chain recombines TRBV11-1 with TRBJ2-5; 12 bases fit TRBD2. Germline CDR1 is SGHAT and CDR2 is FQDESV (reference sequence). J lost 3 bases, V lost 5 bases, and 4 bases had no gene match. The CDR3 has 15 residues. For the CDR3, the DNA is TGTGCCAGCAGCCCCAGACTAGCGGGAGAAGAGACCCAGTACTTC. Translating it yields CASSPRLAGEETQYF.